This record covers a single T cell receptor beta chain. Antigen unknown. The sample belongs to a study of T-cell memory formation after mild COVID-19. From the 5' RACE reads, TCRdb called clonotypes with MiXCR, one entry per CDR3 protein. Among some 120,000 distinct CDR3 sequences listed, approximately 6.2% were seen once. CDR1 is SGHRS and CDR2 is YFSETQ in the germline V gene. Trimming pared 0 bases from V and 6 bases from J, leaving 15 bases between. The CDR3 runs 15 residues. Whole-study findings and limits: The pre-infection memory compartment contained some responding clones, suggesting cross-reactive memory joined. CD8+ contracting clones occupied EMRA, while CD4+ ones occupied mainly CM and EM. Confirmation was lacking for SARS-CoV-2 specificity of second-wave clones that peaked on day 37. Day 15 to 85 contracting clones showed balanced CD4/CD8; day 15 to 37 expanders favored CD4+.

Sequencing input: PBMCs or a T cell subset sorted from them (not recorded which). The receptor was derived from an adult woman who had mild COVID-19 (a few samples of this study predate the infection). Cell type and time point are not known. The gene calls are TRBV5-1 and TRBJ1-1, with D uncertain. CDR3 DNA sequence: TGCGCCAGCAGCTTGGGAGGGCCCCCTGGCGCTGAAGCTTTCTTT. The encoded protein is CASSLGGPPGAEAFF.